This T cell receptor (beta chain) was sequenced in a study of beta chain features in type 1 diabetes. Points from the study as a whole: Shortening of TCRB CDR3s, moderate but significant, appeared in all four CD4+ subsets of Type 1 diabetes patients. Insertion counts at VDJ junctions were lower in type 1 diabetes patients, who also showed more deletions there.

This clone was counted between two and nine times. Its target is not known. Every isolated RNA sample was fully reverse transcribed, so sequencing captured expressed TCRB transcripts. Data came from immunoSEQ multiplex PCR; TCRdb stores just in-frame clones and leaves some out. The table has approximately 730,000 clones, about an eighth seen once. One heparinised blood draw averaging around 110 mL was given by each donor. Looked up from germline, CDR1 is KGHSH and CDR2 is LQKENI. CDR3 length: 14 amino acids. The receptor was derived from a man between 18 and 35 years old with type 1 diabetes. Sequenced sample: naive CD4+ T cells from blood. The chain recombines TRBV18 with TRBJ2-5; possibly TRBD2 for D (5 bases). With the DNA end fitting TRBJ2-7 better, the J assignment may be wrong. The CDR3 nucleotides read TGTGCCAGCTCACCGCGGCTAGCAGAATACGAGCAGTACTTC. Translation: CASSPRLAEYEQYF.